The next 8 T cell receptor beta chains were all read from a single sample in a study of cytomegalovirus exposure and HLA in healthy donors. The method was immunoSEQ multiplex PCR; TCRdb's version includes in-frame clones alone and lacks a portion of them. The table lists 260,000 or so clones, 85% to 90% of them singletons. Sequencing used PBMCs. The receptors originated from a man aged 18 to 29 in good health and CMV-seronegative.

CDR3 loop: CASSQAKETQYF. CDR3 DNA sequence: TGTGCCAGCAGTCAAGCAAAAGAGACCCAGTACTTC. The rearrangement joins TRBV28 to TRBJ2-5; D call uncertain. V gave up 5 bases and J gave up 3 bases, with 7 bases separating them. The CDR3 covers 12 residues. Germline CDR1 reads MDHEN; CDR2 reads SYDVKM. Filled out from reference TRBV28 and TRBJ2-5, the complete variable domain reads DVKVTQSSRYLVKRTGEKVFLECVQDMDHENMFWYRQDPGLGLRLIYFSYDVKMKEKGDIPEGYSVSREKKERFSLILESASTNQTSMYLCASSQAKETQYFGPGTRLLVL.

The J gene is TRBJ2-7, the V gene TRBV15; the match to TRBD1 covers 8 bases. V was pared by 3 bases and J by 0 bases, with 7 bases of the junction left unmatched. The CDR3 has 16 amino acids. In germline, CDR1 is LNHNV, CDR2 YYDKDF (reference sequence). The CDR3 nucleotides are TGTGCCACCAGCAGGGGGACAGGCCTGAGCTCCTACGAGCAGTACTTC. Protein sequence: CATSRGTGLSSYEQYF.

The chain joins TRBV27 to TRBJ2-1, with 7 bases identical to TRBD1. J lost 1 base, V lost 10 bases, and 7 bases had no gene match. The CDR3 contains 14 residues. The germline gives CDR1 MNHEY, CDR2 SMNVEV (reference sequence). The DNA for the CDR3 is TGTGCCACCCAATACAGGGGTTCCTACAATGAGCAGTTCTTC. Translation: CATQYRGSYNEQFF.

This sequence joins TRBV6-5 and TRBJ2-7; D possibly corresponds to TRBD2 (5 bases). Trimming took off 0 bases at V and 5 bases at J, with 17 bases between the two ends. The CDR3 totals 16 residues. Germline CDR1 MNHEY, CDR2 SVGAGI. The CDR3 here is CASSYSDGVGFDEQYF. The CDR3 DNA is TGTGCCAGCAGTTACTCGGACGGGGTCGGTTTTGACGAGCAGTACTTC.

V usage is TRBV5-4 and J usage is TRBJ2-3; a possible D gene is TRBD1 (6 bases). Trimming removed 4 bases at V and 2 bases at J, with 11 bases between. Germline V lookup: CDR1 SGHNT, CDR2 YYREEE (reference sequence). This CDR3 has 14 residues. The CDR3 loop reads CASSIRTVTDTQYF. CDR3 DNA sequence: TGTGCCAGCAGCATAAGGACAGTCACAGATACGCAGTATTTT.

The chain employs TRBV5-1 and TRBJ1-1; 8 positions agree with TRBD1. Unmatched junction bases numbered 8, after V lost 4 bases and J lost 6 bases. The CDR3 totals 14 residues. Germline V gene data show CDR1 as SGHRS and CDR2 as YFSETQ. CDR3 nucleotides: TGCGCCAGCAGCCCTTCGACAGGGGCTCCTGAAGCTTTCTTT. Its protein is CASSPSTGAPEAFF.

The chain is built from TRBV6-5 and TRBJ1-2; D possibly corresponds to TRBD1 (5 bases). The CDR3 length is 11 residues. With 10 bases removed from V and 4 bases from J, the gap between germline ends came to 10 bases. The germline gives CDR1 MNHEY, CDR2 SVGAGI. The CDR3 DNA is TGTGCCACCTCGGGGGGCTATGGCTACACCTTC. Its protein product is CATSGGYGYTF.

This rearrangement joins TRBV6-5 to TRBJ2-2; 8 bases are a match to TRBD1. CDR3 length: 15 amino acids. V lost 7 bases, J lost 4 bases, and 8 bases stayed unmatched. The V gene's germline CDR1 is MNHEY and CDR2 SVGAGI. The CDR3 region has the DNA TGTGCCAGCAACCTCGGACAGGGAAGCACCGGGGAGCTGTTTTTT. This gives the protein CASNLGQGSTGELFF.